The rows below give T cell receptor beta chains drawn from one sample of a study of identical twins. From the 5' RACE reads, TCRdb called clonotypes with MiXCR, one entry per CDR3 protein. The sample includes about 220,000 distinct CDR3 sequences, around a tenth of them seen just once. The sequenced material came from memory (CD45RO+) T cells sorted from blood. These receptors originate from a woman under 30 in good health. Each CDR3 is given with its conserved first and last residue.

J | length | V | CDR3
TRBJ2-3 | 15 | TRBV24-1 | CATSDPSGGGDTQYF
TRBJ1-4 | 14 | TRBV7-8 | CASSLDWGNEKLFF
TRBJ1-2 | 13 | TRBV6-1 | CASSGPGQYGYTF
TRBJ2-1 | 11 | TRBV20-1 | CSPWPDQPMGF
TRBJ2-5 | 15 | TRBV11-1 | CASSFVAGGEETQYF
TRBJ2-3 | 15 | TRBV18 | CASSPFGSPTDTQYF
TRBJ2-5 | 11 | TRBV6-2/TRBV6-3 | CASSYSETQYF
TRBJ2-7 | 12 | TRBV12-3/TRBV12-4 | CASAVGGAEQYF
TRBJ2-3 | 16 | TRBV12-3/TRBV12-4 | CASSRRTVTSTDTQYF
TRBJ1-2 | 12 | TRBV6-1 | CASSEVGYGYTF
TRBJ2-1 | 15 | TRBV7-9 | CASSSGQGPYNEQFF
TRBJ2-7 | 12 | TRBV29-1 | CSVGTSSYEQYF
TRBJ1-1 | 13 | TRBV20-1 | CSASYGLNTEAFF
TRBJ1-5 | 17 | TRBV15 | CATSRDALAVVNQPQHF
TRBJ1-4 | 16 | TRBV7-2 | CASSPNSLGVNEKLFF
TRBJ1-2 | 12 | TRBV20-1 | CSAKSGGHGYTF
TRBJ2-7 | 16 | TRBV9 | CASSGRRLASAYEQYF
TRBJ2-5 | 16 | TRBV5-6 | CASSPILASLQETQYF
TRBJ1-1 | 13 | TRBV2 | CASTLDRDTEAFF
TRBJ1-2 | 16 | TRBV27 | CASSLDPLPGAYGYTF
TRBJ2-5 | 16 | TRBV7-8 | CASSLDWAGGPKTQYF
TRBJ2-5 | 16 | TRBV9 | CASGLTWAGGWETQYF
TRBJ2-7 | 12 | TRBV5-1 | CASSPEPYEQYF
TRBJ2-2 | 15 | TRBV29-1 | CSVGGETRNTGELFF
TRBJ2-5 | 13 | TRBV6-6 | CASGRDRGETQYF
TRBJ2-7 | 13 | TRBV5-1 | CASSGDRVYEQYF
TRBJ2-7 | 13 | TRBV7-8 | CASSSADSYEQYF
TRBJ2-5 | 13 | TRBV20-1 | CSATRDREETQYF
TRBJ2-1 | 15 | TRBV7-3 | CASSLVLGRIGEQFF
TRBJ2-1 | 13 | TRBV4-2 | CASSQDSEYEQFF
TRBJ2-5 | 11 | TRBV6-2/TRBV6-3 | CASTQGAAQYF
TRBJ2-6 | 19 | TRBV4-2 | CASSQDRGAVGSGANVLTF
TRBJ2-6 | 17 | TRBV3-1 | CASSPSRGISGANVLTF
TRBJ2-3 | 16 | TRBV5-1 | CASSPWTGVSTDTQYF
TRBJ2-7 | 14 | TRBV5-1 | CASSSGGGQLEQYF
TRBJ2-7 | 13 | TRBV20-1 | CSARGLQFYEQYF
TRBJ1-6 | 14 | TRBV27 | CASSLEGIHSPLHF
TRBJ2-7 | 14 | TRBV28 | CASRRQGLGDEQYF
TRBJ2-7 | 14 | TRBV7-2 | CASSRGQASYEQYF